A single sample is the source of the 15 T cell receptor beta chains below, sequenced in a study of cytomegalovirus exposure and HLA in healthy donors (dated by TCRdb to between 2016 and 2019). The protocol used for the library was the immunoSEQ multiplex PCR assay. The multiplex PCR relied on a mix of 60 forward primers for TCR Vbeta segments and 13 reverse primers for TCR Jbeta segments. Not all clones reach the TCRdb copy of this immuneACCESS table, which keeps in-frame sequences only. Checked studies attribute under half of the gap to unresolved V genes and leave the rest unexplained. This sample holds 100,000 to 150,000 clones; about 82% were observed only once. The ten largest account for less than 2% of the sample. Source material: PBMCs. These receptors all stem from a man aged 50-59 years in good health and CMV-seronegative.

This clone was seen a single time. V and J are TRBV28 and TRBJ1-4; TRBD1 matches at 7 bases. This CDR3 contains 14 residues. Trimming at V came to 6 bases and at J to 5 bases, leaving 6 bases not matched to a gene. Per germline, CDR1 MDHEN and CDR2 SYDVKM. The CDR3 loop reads CASSHPTGNEKLFF. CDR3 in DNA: TGTGCCAGCAGCCACCCGACAGGGAATGAAAAACTGTTTTTT.

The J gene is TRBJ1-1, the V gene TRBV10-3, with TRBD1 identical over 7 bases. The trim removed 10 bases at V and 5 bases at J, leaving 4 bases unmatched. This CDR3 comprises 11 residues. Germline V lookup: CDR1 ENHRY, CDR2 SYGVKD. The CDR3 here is CATVQGTEAFF. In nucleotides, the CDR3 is TGTGCCACCGTACAGGGGACTGAAGCTTTCTTT.

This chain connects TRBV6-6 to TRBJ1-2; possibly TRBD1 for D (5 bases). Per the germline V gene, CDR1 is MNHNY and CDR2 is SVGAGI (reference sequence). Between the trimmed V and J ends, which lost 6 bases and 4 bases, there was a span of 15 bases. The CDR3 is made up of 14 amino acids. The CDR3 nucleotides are TGTGCCAGCAGCCCCGACAGAAATCCCTATGGCTACACCTTC. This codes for CASSPDRNPYGYTF.

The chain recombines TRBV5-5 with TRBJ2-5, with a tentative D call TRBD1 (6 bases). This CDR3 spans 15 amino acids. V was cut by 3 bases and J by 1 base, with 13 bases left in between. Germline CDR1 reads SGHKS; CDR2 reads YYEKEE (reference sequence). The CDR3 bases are TGTGCCAGCAGCTGGGGTTCAGGGGCCCAAGAGACCCAGTACTTC. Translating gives CASSWGSGAQETQYF.

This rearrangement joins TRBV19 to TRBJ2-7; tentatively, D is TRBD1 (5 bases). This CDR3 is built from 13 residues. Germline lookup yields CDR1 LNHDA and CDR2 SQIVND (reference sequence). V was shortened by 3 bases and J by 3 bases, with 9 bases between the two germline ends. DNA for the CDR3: TGTGCCAGTAGTATGGCAGGGAACTACGAGCAGTACTTC. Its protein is CASSMAGNYEQYF.

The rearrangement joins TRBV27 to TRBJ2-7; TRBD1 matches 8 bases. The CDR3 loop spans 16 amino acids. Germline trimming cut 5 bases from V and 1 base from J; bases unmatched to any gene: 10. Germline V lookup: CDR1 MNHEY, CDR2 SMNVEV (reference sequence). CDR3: CASSPNGQGPSYEQYF. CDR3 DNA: TGTGCCAGCAGTCCGAACGGACAGGGCCCTTCCTACGAGCAGTACTTC.

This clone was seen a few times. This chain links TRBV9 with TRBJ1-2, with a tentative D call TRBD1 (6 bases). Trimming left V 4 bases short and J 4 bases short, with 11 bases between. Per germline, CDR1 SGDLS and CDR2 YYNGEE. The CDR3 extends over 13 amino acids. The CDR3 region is CASSPTTGYGYTF. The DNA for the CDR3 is TGTGCCAGCAGCCCGACGACAGGCTATGGCTACACCTTC.

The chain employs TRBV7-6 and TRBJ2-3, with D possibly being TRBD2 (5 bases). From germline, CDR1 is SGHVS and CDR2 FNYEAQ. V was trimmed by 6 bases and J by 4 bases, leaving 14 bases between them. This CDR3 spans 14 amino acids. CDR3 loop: CASRPTRESDTQYF. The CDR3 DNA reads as TGTGCCAGCAGACCTACAAGGGAGTCAGATACGCAGTATTTT.

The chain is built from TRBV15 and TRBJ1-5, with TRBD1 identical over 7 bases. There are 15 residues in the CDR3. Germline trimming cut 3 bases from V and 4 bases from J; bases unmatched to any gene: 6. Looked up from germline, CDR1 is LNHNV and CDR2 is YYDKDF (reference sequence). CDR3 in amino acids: CATSRAGGGNQPQHF. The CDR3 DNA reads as TGTGCCACCAGCAGGGCAGGGGGAGGAAATCAGCCCCAGCATTTT.

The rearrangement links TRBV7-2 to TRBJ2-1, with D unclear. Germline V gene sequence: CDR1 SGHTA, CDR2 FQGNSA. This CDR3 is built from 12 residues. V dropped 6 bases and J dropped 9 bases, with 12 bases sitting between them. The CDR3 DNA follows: TGTGCCAGCAGTAATAATATCGGTGAGCAGTTCTTC. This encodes CASSNNIGEQFF.

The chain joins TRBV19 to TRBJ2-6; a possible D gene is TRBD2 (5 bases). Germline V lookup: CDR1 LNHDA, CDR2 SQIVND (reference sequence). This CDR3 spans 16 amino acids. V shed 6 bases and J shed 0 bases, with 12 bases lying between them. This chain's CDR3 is CASSPRDASGANVLTF. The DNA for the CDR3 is TGTGCCAGTAGCCCCCGGGATGCCTCTGGGGCCAACGTCCTGACTTTC.

CDR3 sequence: CVRSLGGGQRGKLTYTNTDTQYF. The CDR3 region has the DNA TGTGTCAGAAGCTTAGGAGGGGGCCAGCGGGGGAAATTAACCTATACTAACACAGATACGCAGTATTTT. V is TRBV7-5 and J is TRBJ2-3; the D call of TRBD2 is as the table states it, not checked on the DNA. TRBV7-5 constitutes a pseudogene. The CDR3 has 23 amino acids.

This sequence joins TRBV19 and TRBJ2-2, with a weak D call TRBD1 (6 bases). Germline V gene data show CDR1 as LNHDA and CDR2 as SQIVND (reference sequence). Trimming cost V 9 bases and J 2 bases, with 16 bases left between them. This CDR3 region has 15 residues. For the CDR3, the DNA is TGTGCCAGCGCCATTCGGGACATTAACACCGGGGAGCTGTTTTTT. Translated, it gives CASAIRDINTGELFF.

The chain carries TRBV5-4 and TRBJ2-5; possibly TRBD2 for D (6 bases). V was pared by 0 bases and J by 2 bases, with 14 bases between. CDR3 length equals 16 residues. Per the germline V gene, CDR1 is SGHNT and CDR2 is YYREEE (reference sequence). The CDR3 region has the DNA TGTGCCAGCAGCTTGGGTGGGCGGGGTAAGCAAGAGACCCAGTACTTC. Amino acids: CASSLGGRGKQETQYF.

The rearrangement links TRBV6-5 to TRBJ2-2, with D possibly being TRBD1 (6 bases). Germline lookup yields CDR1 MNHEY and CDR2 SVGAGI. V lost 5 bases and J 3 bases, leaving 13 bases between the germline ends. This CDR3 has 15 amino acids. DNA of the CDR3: TGTGCCAGCAGTCCTCGGGACATCTACACCGGGGAGCTGTTTTTT. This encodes CASSPRDIYTGELFF.